A selection of T cell receptor beta chains follows, all from one sample in a study of response to subunit inactivated influenza vaccine. TCRdb fed the RT-PCR reads into MiXCR, producing one record per CDR3 protein. The sample has around 580,000 distinct CDR3 sequences; 11% to 15% are singletons. The sample was PBMCs from blood, taken 11 to 12 days after vaccination. These receptors originate from a man aged 45-60 years who received an inactivated influenza vaccine. Each CDR3 is given without its conserved first and last residue. D genes are given only for firm matches. Clone size is not always given. Where it is, it says once, few, many or a class for expanded clones.

V gene,D gene,clone size,J gene,CDR3 protein
TRBV4-3,.,few,TRBJ2-5,ASSHSLGERYRGQETQY
TRBV4-3,.,.,TRBJ2-2,ASSQDILAENTGELF
TRBV5-1,.,.,TRBJ2-1,ASSFDAQFGYEQF
TRBV29-1,.,few,TRBJ2-6,SVVLSGANVLT
TRBV6-2/TRBV6-3,TRBD2,many,TRBJ2-7,ASREREDEQY
TRBV9,.,few,TRBJ2-2,ASSVGQKGRYTGELF
TRBV19,.,.,TRBJ2-2,ASSIRDGELF
TRBV3-1,.,.,TRBJ1-6,ASSQDAGSRSPLH
TRBV11-2,TRBD2,few,TRBJ2-1,ASSTGTSGEQF
TRBV20-1,TRBD2,few,TRBJ2-3,SATRPAGGTDTQY
TRBV20-1,.,.,TRBJ2-1,SARDLGDQSYNEQF
TRBV20-1,TRBD1,.,TRBJ1-6,SAVLTGVSPLH
TRBV15,.,many,TRBJ2-4,ATSRLTLDTGVKNIQY
TRBV28,TRBD1,few,TRBJ2-2,ASSSRDRSTGELF
TRBV28,TRBD1,.,TRBJ1-2,ASSFTTSPYRTGGYPFGYT
TRBV20-1,TRBD2,few,TRBJ2-1,SAGSGTSGTGEQF
TRBV7-2,.,many,TRBJ2-5,ASSSGRETQY
TRBV4-2,.,few,TRBJ2-7,ASSQARESVYEQY
TRBV5-1,.,few,TRBJ1-1,ASSSSTLTEAF
TRBV7-2,.,few,TRBJ1-1,ASSPGGPGAF
TRBV5-4,TRBD2,few,TRBJ2-5,ASSSSGGNKETQY
TRBV10-3,.,.,TRBJ1-5,AIAAGNNQPQH
TRBV10-3,.,.,TRBJ1-2,AISGLLDGYT
TRBV30,TRBD2,.,TRBJ2-3,AWRDGGALDTQY
TRBV5-1,.,.,TRBJ2-5,ASSMGGSVQETQY
TRBV10-3,.,.,TRBJ2-3,AIRRDPDTQY
TRBV7-2,TRBD1,.,TRBJ1-1,ASSFFGTGAMAEAF
TRBV5-1,.,many,TRBJ2-7,ASSPDRAYEQY
TRBV15,TRBD1,.,TRBJ2-7,ATSRDSTGGEQY
TRBV7-2,TRBD1,few,TRBJ2-7,ASSLAAGTVVYEQY
TRBV6-2/TRBV6-3,.,few,TRBJ2-5,ASSYPDSHVWTQY